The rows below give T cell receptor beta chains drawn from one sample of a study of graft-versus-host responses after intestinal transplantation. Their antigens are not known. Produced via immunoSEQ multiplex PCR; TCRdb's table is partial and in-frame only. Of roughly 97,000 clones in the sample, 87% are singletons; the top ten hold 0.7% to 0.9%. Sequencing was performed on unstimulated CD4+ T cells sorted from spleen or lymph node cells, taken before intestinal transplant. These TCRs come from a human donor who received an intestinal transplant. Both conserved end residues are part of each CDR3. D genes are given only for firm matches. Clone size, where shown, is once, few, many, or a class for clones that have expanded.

DNA: TGTGCCAGCAGTCCGGGACTAGGTTCCTACAATGAGCAGTTCTTC
CDR3: CASSPGLGSYNEQFF
V: TRBV6-6
J: TRBJ2-1
size: -
D: TRBD2

DNA: TGTGCCAGCAGTCCCGAACAGGGATCACCCCTCCACTTT
CDR3: CASSPEQGSPLHF
V: TRBV27
J: TRBJ1-6
size: -
D: -

DNA: TGTGCCAGCAGCCTAACCCAAAAAGGGGGCACCTACGAGCAGTACTTC
CDR3: CASSLTQKGGTYEQYF
V: TRBV7-4
J: TRBJ2-7
size: once
D: TRBD1

DNA: TGTGCCAGCAGTGGAGCGGGACAAACCTTTAATCATGGCTACACCTTC
CDR3: CASSGAGQTFNHGYTF
V: TRBV6-1
J: TRBJ1-2
size: -
D: -

DNA: TGTGCCAGCAGCTTAACCACTAACACTGAAGCTTTCTTT
CDR3: CASSLTTNTEAFF
V: TRBV7-2
J: TRBJ1-1
size: few
D: -

DNA: TGCGCCAGCAGCACGTTGGGGGAGCGTAATAATTCACCCCTCCACTTT
CDR3: CASSTLGERNNSPLHF
V: TRBV5-1
J: TRBJ1-6
size: -
D: -

DNA: TGTGCCAGCAGTCTAGTTATTGGCAGGACGACCGGGGAGCTGTTTTTT
CDR3: CASSLVIGRTTGELFF
V: TRBV6-6
J: TRBJ2-2
size: -
D: -

DNA: TGTGCCAGCAGTGAAGTAGAGGGGGTCTATGGCTACACCTTC
CDR3: CASSEVEGVYGYTF
V: TRBV6-1
J: TRBJ1-2
size: -
D: -

DNA: TGTGCCAGCAGTAAAAAGACAGGGGCAGGCACAGATACGCAGTATTTT
CDR3: CASSKKTGAGTDTQYF
V: TRBV28
J: TRBJ2-3
size: -
D: TRBD1

DNA: TGTGCCAGCAGAGCAGGGGCCGAGCAGTACTTC
CDR3: CASRAGAEQYF
V: TRBV6-5
J: TRBJ2-7
size: -
D: -

DNA: TGTGCCAGCAGCTTAGCTTCGGGTCAGCCCCAGCATTTT
CDR3: CASSLASGQPQHF
V: TRBV7-3
J: TRBJ1-5
size: few
D: -

DNA: TGTGCCAGTTCGGACAGAGAAACCCAAGAGACCCAGTACTTC
CDR3: CASSDRETQETQYF
V: TRBV18
J: TRBJ2-5
size: -
D: -

DNA: TGTGCCAGCAGCCAGGCAACCGGGACACCGGATGGTTTTACCTACGAGCAGTACTTC
CDR3: CASSQATGTPDGFTYEQYF
V: TRBV4-2
J: TRBJ2-7
size: once
D: -

DNA: TGCGCCAGCGGGGGCAATTCCGGGGAGCTGTTTTTT
CDR3: CASGGNSGELFF
V: TRBV10-2
J: TRBJ2-2
size: -
D: -

DNA: TGTGCCATCACTCAGGGGACTAGCTTCGAGACCCAGTACTTC
CDR3: CAITQGTSFETQYF
V: TRBV10-3
J: TRBJ2-5
size: -
D: TRBD2

DNA: TGTGCCAGCAGTACTACAGACGAGCAGTACTTC
CDR3: CASSTTDEQYF
V: TRBV25-1
J: TRBJ2-7
size: -
D: -

DNA: TGTGCCAGTAGTCACCGGGACAGGGTCTACGAGCAGTACTTC
CDR3: CASSHRDRVYEQYF
V: TRBV19
J: TRBJ2-7
size: -
D: TRBD1

DNA: TGTGCCAGCAGCCCGGGGAGCCCCCGTGCAGATACGCAGTATTTT
CDR3: CASSPGSPRADTQYF
V: TRBV7-9
J: TRBJ2-3
size: -
D: -